The 14 T cell receptor beta chains below come from one sample, sequenced in a study of identifying expanded T cells in peripheral blood. The data were produced by immunoSEQ multiplex PCR, yet TCRdb's version contains in-frame clones alone and is incomplete. The sample lists around 84,000 clones; 85% to 90% were seen once. The sample taken for sequencing was blood. These TCRs come from a person aged 18-70 years in good health.

The count of this clone is one. The chain has TRBV2 and TRBJ2-3, with D perhaps TRBD2 (6 bases). The V end lost 6 bases, the J end lost 2 bases, and 12 bases lay between the germline ends. This CDR3 comprises 14 residues. From germline, CDR1 is SNHLY and CDR2 FYNNEI. CDR3 region: CASRETGVTDTQYF. The CDR3 DNA reads TGTGCCAGCAGAGAGACGGGGGTCACAGATACGCAGTATTTT.

V and J are TRBV6-9 and TRBJ1-2; possibly TRBD1 for D (6 bases). Germline V gives CDR1 MNHGY, CDR2 SVAAGI. This CDR3 comprises 17 residues. V was trimmed by 4 bases and J by 6 bases, leaving 24 bases between them. CDR3 coding DNA: TGTGCCAGCAGTTCTCTTGGGTGGTGTCAGGGGCTGGATGGCTACACCTTC. The encoded protein is CASSSLGWCQGLDGYTF.

This chain links TRBV5-1 with TRBJ1-6; a possible D gene is TRBD1 (5 bases). The germline V gene has CDR1 SGHRS and CDR2 YFSETQ. This CDR3 is 16 amino acids long. V was clipped by 0 bases and J by 3 bases, with 10 bases between them. The DNA of the CDR3 is TGCGCCAGCAGCTTGGGAGGGACGAACTATAATTCACCCCTCCACTTT. This translates into CASSLGGTNYNSPLHF.

The rearrangement links TRBV5-1 to TRBJ1-3; D not resolved. V was pared by 4 bases and J by 0 bases, with 14 bases between. The germline CDR1 and CDR2 sequences are SGHRS and YFSETQ. The CDR3 consists of 16 residues. The CDR3 DNA sequence: TGCGCCAGCAGCCCTTCTGCAAATCGCTCTGGAAACACCATATATTTT. This sequence encodes CASSPSANRSGNTIYF.

The genes are TRBV5-1 and TRBJ2-2; D unresolved. V lost 3 bases and J 6 bases, leaving 15 bases between the germline ends. CDR1 is SGHRS, CDR2 YFSETQ, per germline. This CDR3 comprises 15 residues. CDR3 protein: CASSSPYITAGELFF. The DNA for the CDR3 is TGCGCCAGCAGCTCCCCTTATATAACGGCCGGGGAGCTGTTTTTT.

This chain joins TRBV4-1 and TRBJ2-7; D remains unclear. V shed 1 base and J shed 0 bases, with 7 bases lying between them. The germline V gene has CDR1 MGHRA and CDR2 YSYEKL. CDR3 size: 14 residues. CDR3 sequence reads: CASSQGPGSYEQYF. DNA of the CDR3: TGCGCCAGCAGCCAAGGGCCAGGCTCCTACGAGCAGTACTTC.

The count of this clone is one. The chain recombines TRBV19 with TRBJ1-3; perhaps TRBD1 as D (5 bases). The ends were cut back, 6 bases at V and 4 bases at J, with 16 bases in the middle. Germline CDR1 is LNHDA and CDR2 is SQIVND (reference sequence). CDR3 size: 15 residues. The CDR3 coding sequence is TGTGCCAGTAGAGAAGGGGCCCTGGGAGGAAACACCATATATTTT. Its translation: CASREGALGGNTIYF.

This clone came up once. This chain's CDR3 is CASSHQEEGYEQYF. For the CDR3, the DNA is TGCGCCAGCAGCCACCAAGAGGAGGGGTACGAGCAGTACTTC. The chain couples TRBV4-1 to TRBJ2-7, with D possibly TRBD2 on 6 matching bases. In germline, CDR1 is MGHRA, CDR2 YSYEKL. V shed 3 bases and J shed 4 bases, with 13 bases lying between them. CDR3 size: 14 residues.

The genes are TRBV7-9 and TRBJ1-5; no definite D call. Germline V gene lookup returns CDR1 SEHNR and CDR2 FQNEAQ (reference sequence). The CDR3 length is 12 residues. V was cut by 5 bases and J by 3 bases, with 5 bases left in between. The CDR3 DNA reads TGTGCCAGCAGCCGCAACAATCAGCCCCAGCATTTT. This gives the protein CASSRNNQPQHF.

The gene calls are TRBV14 and TRBJ2-7, with D possibly matching TRBD1 (6 bases). The CDR3 has 16 amino acids. The germline CDR1 and CDR2 sequences are SGHDN and FVKESK. V shed 2 bases and J shed 4 bases, with 18 bases lying between them. The CDR3 region has the DNA TGTGCCAGCAGCCAAAGAAGGGGGATCTTGGGGTACGAGCAGTACTTC. It translates to CASSQRRGILGYEQYF.

The chain recombines TRBV6-5 with TRBJ1-4, with D perhaps TRBD1 (5 bases). The CDR3 loop spans 14 amino acids. CDR1 is MNHEY and CDR2 is SVGAGI in the germline V gene. V shed 2 bases and J shed 4 bases, with 8 bases lying between them. The DNA of the CDR3 is TGTGCCAGCAGTTACAGGGGTGGTAATGAAAAACTGTTTTTT. This codes for CASSYRGGNEKLFF.

The CDR3 nucleotides read TGCGCCAGCAGCCGGGACGGCGCCTACGAGCAGTACTTC. The encoded protein is CASSRDGAYEQYF. This chain joins TRBV5-1 and TRBJ2-7; possibly TRBD1 or TRBD2 for D (5 bases each). With 4 bases removed from V and 2 bases from J, the gap between germline ends came to 10 bases. This CDR3 contains 13 residues. Germline V gene sequence: CDR1 SGHRS, CDR2 YFSETQ.

CDR3 coding DNA: TGTGCCAGCAGCTTGGGGGCAGGGCACTATGGCTACACCTTC. Amino acids: CASSLGAGHYGYTF. The chain couples TRBV5-6 to TRBJ1-2; tentatively, D is TRBD1 (5 bases). V was cut by 0 bases and J by 3 bases, with 9 bases left in between. Germline V gene data show CDR1 as SGHDT and CDR2 as YYEEEE. The CDR3 length is 14 residues.

This clone was detected once. The chain employs TRBV27 and TRBJ2-1, with TRBD1 matching over 9 bases. With V trimmed by 3 bases and J by 8 bases, 8 bases remained unmatched. The CDR3 contains 15 residues. Germline lookup yields CDR1 MNHEY and CDR2 SMNVEV (reference sequence). Here the CDR3 DNA reads TGTGCCAGCAGTTTGATGGGACAGGGTAGAGATGAGCAGTTCTTC. Amino acid sequence: CASSLMGQGRDEQFF.